Listed here are 11 T cell receptor beta chains from one sample, sequenced in a study of blood T cell repertoires in COVID-19. Data came from immunoSEQ multiplex PCR; TCRdb stores just in-frame clones and leaves some out. The table lists approximately 82,000 clones, around four fifths of them singletons. The sample was peripheral blood. These receptor sequences come from a woman in her seventies with active or convalescent COVID-19.

J is TRBJ1-5 and V is TRBV6-5; D gene uncertain. V was cut by 0 bases and J by 0 bases, with 6 bases left in between. Per the germline V gene, CDR1 is MNHEY and CDR2 is SVGAGI. This CDR3 region has 15 residues. CDR3 sequence: CASSYSRDSNQPQHF. The CDR3 nucleotides are TGTGCCAGCAGTTACTCACGGGATAGCAATCAGCCCCAGCATTTT.

The chain recombines TRBV6-5 with TRBJ2-2, with 9 bases identical to TRBD1. Germline V CDR1 and CDR2: MNHEY, SVGAGI. With V trimmed by 6 bases and J by 5 bases, 7 bases remained unmatched. The CDR3 consists of 15 residues. In nucleotides, the CDR3 is TGTGCCAGCAGCCCGGACAGGGGCAGGACCGGGGAGCTGTTTTTT. This codes for CASSPDRGRTGELFF.

The gene calls are TRBV5-1 and TRBJ1-1, with TRBD1 identical over 7 bases. The CDR3 has 14 residues. Trimming cost V 9 bases and J 1 base; bases outside gene matches: 9. The germline V gene encodes CDR1 SGHRS and CDR2 YFSETQ. CDR3 amino acids: CATTSGGGNTEAFF. CDR3 in DNA: TGCGCCACCACCTCAGGGGGAGGGAACACTGAAGCTTTCTTT. Complete variable domain (other parts from reference TRBV5-1 and TRBJ1-1): KAGVTQTPRYLIKTRGQQVTLSCSPISGHRSVSWYQQTPGQGLQFLFEYFSETQRNKGNFPGRFSGRQFSNSRSEMNVSTLELGDSALYLCATTSGGGNTEAFFGQGTRLTVV.

The CDR3 DNA sequence: TGTGCCAGCAGCCCTACCCGATCTGGAAACACCATATATTTT. Its protein product is CASSPTRSGNTIYF. The rearrangement uses TRBV11-2 and TRBJ1-3; D is unclear. CDR3 length: 14 residues. Germline V gene sequence: CDR1 SGHAT, CDR2 FQNNGV. Trimming pared 5 bases from V and 1 base from J, leaving 9 bases between.

J is TRBJ1-2 and V is TRBV7-8; no clear D gene. Deletions cut 0 bases from V and 4 bases from J, with 12 bases between. This CDR3 has 15 residues. CDR1 SGHVS and CDR2 FQNEAQ come from the germline V gene. The CDR3 coding sequence is TGTGCCAGCAGCTTAGCTAGTCACAGCATCTATGGCTACACCTTC. Its protein product is CASSLASHSIYGYTF.

CDR3 amino acids: CAAAGQGYEQYF. The DNA for the CDR3 is TGTGCGGCGGCAGGGCAGGGCTACGAGCAGTACTTC. The V call is TRBV6-6, the J call TRBJ2-7; a weak D match, TRBD1 (5 bases). Germline CDR1 MNHNY, CDR2 SVGAGI (reference sequence). This CDR3 comprises 12 residues.

The rearrangement joins TRBV7-2 to TRBJ2-5; possible D gene TRBD1, 6 bases. V was shortened by 5 bases and J by 2 bases, with 15 bases between the two germline ends. CDR1 is SGHTA and CDR2 is FQGNSA in the germline V gene. The CDR3 consists of 15 residues. The CDR3 DNA reads TGTGCCAGCAGCCCCCGGACAGCTCCACAAGAGACCCAGTACTTC. Translating gives CASSPRTAPQETQYF.

The chain is built from TRBV19 and TRBJ1-6, with D perhaps matching TRBD1 (6 bases). The CDR3 loop spans 15 amino acids. V lost 1 base and J 9 bases, leaving 13 bases between the germline ends. The V gene's germline CDR1 is LNHDA and CDR2 SQIVND (reference sequence). The CDR3 DNA sequence: TGTGCCAGTAGTATAGGGGCAGGGGCTGGTTCACCCCTCCACTTT. It codes for CASSIGAGAGSPLHF.

Notes on this clone: This specimen includes other DNA sequences encoding the same CDR3. The chain employs TRBV7-2 and TRBJ2-7; TRBD1 might be the D (7 bases). The germline V gene encodes CDR1 SGHTA and CDR2 FQGNSA. The CDR3 has 14 residues. The germline V and J ends were trimmed by 5 bases and 4 bases, with 15 bases remaining between them. Here the CDR3 reads CASSPRQGGYEQYF. The CDR3 DNA reads TGTGCCAGCAGCCCTCGACAGGGAGGATACGAGCAGTACTTC.

The CDR3 DNA reads as TGTGCCAGCTCACCGGTGGGGGACAGAAACACCATATATTTT. Its translation is CASSPVGDRNTIYF. V usage is TRBV18 and J usage is TRBJ1-3; tentative D call: TRBD1 (6 bases). V gave up 3 bases and J gave up 5 bases, with 11 bases separating them. The CDR3 runs to 14 residues. Germline values: CDR1 KGHSH, CDR2 LQKENI.

V gene TRBV4-1 combines with J gene TRBJ1-2; the match to TRBD1 covers 7 bases. The germline V gene has CDR1 MGHRA and CDR2 YSYEKL. V shed 3 bases and J 5 bases; nucleotides not matched to a gene: 12. CDR3 length: 16 residues. The CDR3 nucleotides are TGCGCCAGCAGCCAGACAGGGCCCACCACCGGGTATGGCTACACCTTC. Translated, it gives CASSQTGPTTGYGYTF.